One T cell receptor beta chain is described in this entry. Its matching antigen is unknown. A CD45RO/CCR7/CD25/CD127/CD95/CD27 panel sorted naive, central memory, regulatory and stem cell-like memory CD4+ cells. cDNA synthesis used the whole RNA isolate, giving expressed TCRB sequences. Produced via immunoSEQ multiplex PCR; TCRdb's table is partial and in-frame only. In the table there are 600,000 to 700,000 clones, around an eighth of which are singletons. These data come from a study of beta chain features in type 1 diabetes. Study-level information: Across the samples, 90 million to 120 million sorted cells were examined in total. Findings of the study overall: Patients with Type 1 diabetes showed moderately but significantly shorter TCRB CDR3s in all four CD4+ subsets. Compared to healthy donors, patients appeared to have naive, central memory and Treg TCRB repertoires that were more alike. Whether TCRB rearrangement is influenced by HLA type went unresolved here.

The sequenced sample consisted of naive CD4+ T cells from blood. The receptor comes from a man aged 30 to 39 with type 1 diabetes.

The CDR3 is CASSVQGASDTQYF. DNA of the CDR3: TGTGCCAGCAGCGTACAGGGGGCCTCAGATACGCAGTATTTT. This chain uses TRBV7-2 with TRBJ2-3, with 9 bases fitting TRBD1. V lost 5 bases and J lost 4; bases outside the gene matches: 4. The CDR3 has 14 amino acids. The germline CDR1 and CDR2 sequences are SGHTA and FQGNSA.